This record covers a single T cell receptor beta chain. Its antigen is not identified. The data were obtained in a study of T-cell reconstitution after alpha-beta-depleted transplantation in children. Findings of the study overall: Counts and diversity of T cells one year after transplant came mostly from newly produced T cells. Alpha-beta T cells about two months after transplant reportedly derived from several hundred expanded graft clones. Several patients had high TCRbeta diversity at day 60; it came from surviving recipient T cells and thymic progenitors.

Unique molecular identifiers were incorporated during preparation of the TCRbeta library. TCRdb reanalysed the PCR reads using MiXCR and keeps one entry per CDR3 protein. This repertoire shows around 580,000 distinct CDR3 sequences, roughly a quarter found once; its top ten account for 36%. The germline CDR1 and CDR2 sequences are SGHRS and YFSETQ. The trim removed 0 bases at V and 0 bases at J, leaving 1 base unmatched. The CDR3 spans 15 residues. The chain joins TRBV5-1 to TRBJ2-5; 8 bases line up with TRBD1. Source: PBMCs, taken before TCRalphabeta/CD19-depleted stem cell transplant. This sequence originates from a boy younger than two with Wiskott-Aldrich syndrome, due to receive a stem cell transplant. CDR3 protein: CASSLGQGYQETQYF. CDR3 bases: TGCGCCAGCAGCTTGGGACAGGGGTACCAAGAGACCCAGTACTTC.